This TCR beta chain came from a study of T cells after yellow fever vaccination. Study details: For low cell numbers, libraries were made with SMART-Seq v4 Ultra Low Input. Whole-study results and caveats: Abundant bulk-derived clonotypes could contaminate FACS-sorted repertoires. Subsequent to the booster, the majority of primary-vaccination clones reappeared (around 97% CD4, 80% to 90% CD8).

In this sample, this clonotype turned up many times. Its antigen is not identified. For TCR, cDNA came from 5'RACE template switching, which added a universal primer site and UMIs. TCRdb re-derived calls from the 5' RACE reads in MiXCR, one entry per CDR3 protein. This table has a few hundred thousand distinct CDR3 sequences, 4% appearing once. The clonotype was recovered from a man between 18 and 35 years old who received the YFV17D yellow fever vaccine. The source material was PBMCs, sampled 5 days after the yellow fever booster vaccination.

The CDR3 DNA is TGTGCCAGCGGTGGTATTAGGAGGAGCACCGGGGAGCTGTTTTTT. Translation gives CASGGIRRSTGELFF. The genes are TRBV11-2 and TRBJ2-2, with D tentatively TRBD2 (5 bases). CDR3 size: 15 residues. V was pared by 8 bases and J by 4 bases, with 17 bases between. Per the germline V gene, CDR1 is SGHAT and CDR2 is FQNNGV.